Reported below is one TCR beta chain. This CDR3 spans 15 amino acids. Germline CDR1 reads MGHRA; CDR2 reads YSYEKL. J gave up 1 base and V 2 bases, and 2 bases lay outside the gene matches. This entry is derived from a study of blood T cell repertoires in COVID-19. On the study more broadly: Samples representing acute and convalescent COVID-19 were sourced from the United States, Italy and Spain. The analysed material was cDNA or gDNA that came from T cells, B-cell-depleted T cells, or PBMCs.

In the original workflow: Scientists estimated how many nucleated cells there were by amplifying reference gene primers. Assay used: immunoSEQ multiplex PCR; TCRdb lists only in-frame clones, some missing. The DNA gave D and trimming, while V, J and clone size come from that table. Seen here are roughly 70,000 clones, roughly 70% observed once, and the top ten hold approximately 20%. This TCR derives from a man aged 55 to 70 with acute or convalescent COVID-19. The sequencing input was peripheral blood. The V gene is TRBV4-1, the J gene TRBJ2-3; 8 bases line up with TRBD1. In nucleotides, the CDR3 is TGCGCCAGCAGCCAACGGGGACAGGGCACAGATACGCAGTATTTT. Translating gives CASSQRGQGTDTQYF.